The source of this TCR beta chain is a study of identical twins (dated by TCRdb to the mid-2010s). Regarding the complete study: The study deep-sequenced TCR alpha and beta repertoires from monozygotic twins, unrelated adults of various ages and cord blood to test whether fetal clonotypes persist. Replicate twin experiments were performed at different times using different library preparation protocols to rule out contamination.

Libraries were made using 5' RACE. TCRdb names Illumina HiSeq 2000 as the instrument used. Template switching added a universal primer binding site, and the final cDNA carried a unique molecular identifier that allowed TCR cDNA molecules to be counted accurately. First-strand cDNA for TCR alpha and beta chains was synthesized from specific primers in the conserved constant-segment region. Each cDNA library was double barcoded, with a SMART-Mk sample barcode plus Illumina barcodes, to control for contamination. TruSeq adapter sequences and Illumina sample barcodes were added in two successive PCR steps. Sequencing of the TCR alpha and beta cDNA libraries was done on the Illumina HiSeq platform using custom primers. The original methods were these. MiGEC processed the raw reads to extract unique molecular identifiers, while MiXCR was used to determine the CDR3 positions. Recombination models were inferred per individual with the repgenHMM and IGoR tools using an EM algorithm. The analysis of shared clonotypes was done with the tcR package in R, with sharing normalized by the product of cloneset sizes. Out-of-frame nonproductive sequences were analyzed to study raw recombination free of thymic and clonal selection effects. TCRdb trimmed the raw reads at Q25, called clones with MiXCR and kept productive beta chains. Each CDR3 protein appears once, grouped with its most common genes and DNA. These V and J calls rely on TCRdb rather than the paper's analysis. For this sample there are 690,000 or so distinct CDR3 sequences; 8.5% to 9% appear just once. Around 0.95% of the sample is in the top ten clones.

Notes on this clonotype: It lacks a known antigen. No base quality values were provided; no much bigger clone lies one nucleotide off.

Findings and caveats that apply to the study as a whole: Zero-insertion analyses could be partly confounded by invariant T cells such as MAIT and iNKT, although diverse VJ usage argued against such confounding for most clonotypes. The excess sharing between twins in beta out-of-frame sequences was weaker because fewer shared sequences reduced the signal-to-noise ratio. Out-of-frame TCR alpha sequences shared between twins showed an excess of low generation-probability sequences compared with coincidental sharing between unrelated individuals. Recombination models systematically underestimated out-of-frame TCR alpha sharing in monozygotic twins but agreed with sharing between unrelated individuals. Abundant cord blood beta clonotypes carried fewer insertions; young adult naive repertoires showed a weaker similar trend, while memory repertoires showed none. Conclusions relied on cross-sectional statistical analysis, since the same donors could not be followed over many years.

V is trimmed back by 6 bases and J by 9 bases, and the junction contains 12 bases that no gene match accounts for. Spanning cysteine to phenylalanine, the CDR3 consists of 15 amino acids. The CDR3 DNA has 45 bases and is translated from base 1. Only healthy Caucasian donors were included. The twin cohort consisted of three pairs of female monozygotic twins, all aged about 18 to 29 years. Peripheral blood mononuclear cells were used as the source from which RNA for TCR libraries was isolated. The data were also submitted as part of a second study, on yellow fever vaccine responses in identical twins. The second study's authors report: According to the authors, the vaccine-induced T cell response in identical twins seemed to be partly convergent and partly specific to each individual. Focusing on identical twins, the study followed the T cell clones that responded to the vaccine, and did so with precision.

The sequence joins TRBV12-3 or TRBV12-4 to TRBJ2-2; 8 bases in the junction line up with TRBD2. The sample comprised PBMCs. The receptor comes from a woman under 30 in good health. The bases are TGTGCCAGCAGGAGTAGCGGGACCCCCCCCCGGGAGCTGTTTTTT. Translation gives CASRSSGTPPRELFF.